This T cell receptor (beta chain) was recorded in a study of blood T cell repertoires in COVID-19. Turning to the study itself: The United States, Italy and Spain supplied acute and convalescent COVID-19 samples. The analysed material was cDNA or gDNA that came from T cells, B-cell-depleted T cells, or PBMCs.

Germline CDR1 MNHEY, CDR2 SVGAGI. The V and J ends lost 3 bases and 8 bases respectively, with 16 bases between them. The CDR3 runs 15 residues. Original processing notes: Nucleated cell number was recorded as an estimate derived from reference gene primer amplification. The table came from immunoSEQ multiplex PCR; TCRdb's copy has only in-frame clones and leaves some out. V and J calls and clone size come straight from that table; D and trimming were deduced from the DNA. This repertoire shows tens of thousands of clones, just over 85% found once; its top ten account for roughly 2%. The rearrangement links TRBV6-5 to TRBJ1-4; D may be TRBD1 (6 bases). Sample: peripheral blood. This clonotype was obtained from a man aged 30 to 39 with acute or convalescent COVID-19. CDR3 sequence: CASSYQGQLSEKLFF. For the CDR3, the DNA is TGTGCCAGCAGTTATCAGGGGCAGTTATCAGAAAAACTGTTTTTT.